These 27 T cell receptor beta chains originate from one sample sequenced in a study of beta chain features in type 1 diabetes. Every bit of the isolated RNA underwent reverse transcription, so sequencing read expressed TCRB transcripts. This table comes from immunoSEQ multiplex PCR, and its TCRdb copy is limited to in-frame clones, with some not included. This sample has fewer than 25,000 clones, with 55% to 75% found just once. Material for sequencing was Tregs from blood. These receptors came from a woman aged 40-49 years in good health.

This clone came up a few times. The chain carries TRBV10-1 and TRBJ2-3; 9 bases fit TRBD1. Germline values: CDR1 WNHNN, CDR2 SYGVQD (reference sequence). Germline trimming cut 0 bases from V and 4 bases from J; bases unmatched to any gene: 8. The CDR3 covers 17 residues. CDR3 DNA sequence: TGCGCCAGCAGTGAGTCCGGGGGACAGGGTCGGGCAGATACGCAGTATTTT. It translates to CASSESGGQGRADTQYF.

V usage is TRBV9 and J usage is TRBJ1-5, with D possibly being TRBD1 (5 bases). The CDR3 runs to 18 residues. The germline CDR1 and CDR2 sequences are SGDLS and YYNGEE. Trimming cost V 4 bases and J 2 bases, with 22 bases left between them. The CDR3 loop reads CASSPTPGGGFGNQPQHF. CDR3 nucleotides: TGTGCCAGCAGCCCGACCCCCGGGGGGGGGTTTGGCAATCAGCCCCAGCATTTT.

The chain uses TRBV6-5 and TRBJ2-3; TRBD2 matches at 8 bases. Germline CDR1 reads MNHEY; CDR2 reads SVGAGI. Trimming took 8 bases from V and 1 from J; bases not matched to a gene: 5. The CDR3 is 14 residues long. CDR3 bases: TGTGCCAGCGCCCCCGGGGGGGGCACAGATACGCAGTATTTT. Its translation is CASAPGGGTDTQYF.

This clone has only a few counts. The rearrangement links TRBV7-2 to TRBJ2-5; 7 nucleotides line up with TRBD2. The CDR3 length is 15 residues. CDR1 and CDR2 (germline): SGHTA, FQGNSA. The V and J ends lost 4 bases and 3 bases, in that order; junction bases with no gene match: 8. CDR3 in amino acids: CASSSSKSGKETQYF. CDR3 bases: TGTGCCAGCAGCTCCTCTAAAAGCGGGAAAGAGACCCAGTACTTC.

This chain joins TRBV6-5 and TRBJ1-3; no definite D call. CDR1 and CDR2 (germline): MNHEY, SVGAGI. The CDR3 contains 15 residues. Deletions cut 7 bases from V and 0 bases from J, with 13 bases between. CDR3: CASTRRTLSGNTIYF. CDR3 DNA sequence: TGTGCCAGCACTAGGAGGACTCTCTCTGGAAACACCATATATTTT.

The sample holds a few counts of this clone. The rearrangement uses TRBV6-6 and TRBJ2-1, with D possibly being TRBD2 (6 bases). V shed 4 bases and J shed 6 bases, with 16 bases lying between them. The germline CDR1 and CDR2 sequences are MNHNY and SVGAGI (reference sequence). The CDR3 extends over 15 amino acids. The CDR3 reads CASSFGPGGVNEQFF. The CDR3, as DNA: TGTGCCAGCAGTTTCGGGCCTGGCGGGGTCAATGAGCAGTTCTTC.

V and J are TRBV6-5 and TRBJ2-1; no firm D call. The germline V gene has CDR1 MNHEY and CDR2 SVGAGI. With 2 bases removed from V and 4 bases from J, the gap between germline ends came to 12 bases. The CDR3 is 15 residues long. Here the CDR3 DNA reads TGTGCCAGCAGTTACGGGCTTCCCACATACAATGAGCAGTTCTTC. It codes for CASSYGLPTYNEQFF.

The J gene is TRBJ1-4, the V gene TRBV19; no clear D. CDR1 and CDR2 (germline): LNHDA, SQIVND (reference sequence). This CDR3 is 13 amino acids long. Deletions cut 5 bases from V and 7 bases from J, with 11 bases between. The CDR3 nucleotides read TGTGCCAGTAGTGCTGGGCCTCGTGAAAAACTGTTTTTT. The encoded protein is CASSAGPREKLFF. Based on the CDR3 plus reference TRBV19 and TRBJ1-4, the full variable domain is DGGITQSPKYLFRKEGQNVTLSCEQNLNHDAMYWYRQDPGQGLRLIYYSQIVNDFQKGDIAEGYSVSREKKESFPLTVTSAQKNPTAFYLCASSAGPREKLFFGSGTQLSVL.

CDR3 loop: CASRIGGARTDTQYF. As DNA, the CDR3 is TGTGCCAGCAGGATCGGGGGGGCCCGCACAGATACGCAGTATTTT. The V gene is TRBV7-2, the J gene TRBJ2-3, with 8 positions matching TRBD2. Germline V CDR1 and CDR2: SGHTA, FQGNSA. After removal of 6 bases from V and 1 base from J, the junction contained 6 bases not matched to a gene. The CDR3 extends over 15 amino acids. Using reference TRBV7-2 and TRBJ2-3 for the parts outside the CDR3, the full variable domain is GAGVSQSPSNKVTEKGKDVELRCDPISGHTALYWYRQSLGQGLEFLIYFQGNSAPDKSGLPSDRFSAERTGGSVSTLTIQRTQQEDSAVYLCASRIGGARTDTQYFGPGTRLTVL.

The chain employs TRBV5-1 and TRBJ2-3; 7 bases map to TRBD1. Germline lookup yields CDR1 SGHRS and CDR2 YFSETQ. This CDR3 has 14 amino acids. The ends lost 4 bases at V and 3 bases at J; junction bases unmatched: 5. DNA for the CDR3: TGCGCCAGCAGCATAGGACAGGTAACAGATACGCAGTATTTT. Translation gives CASSIGQVTDTQYF.

The chain links TRBV6-9 to TRBJ1-1, with D perhaps TRBD1 (5 bases). The CDR3 totals 13 residues. Between the trimmed V and J ends, which lost 5 bases and 5 bases, there was a span of 12 bases. CDR1 MNHGY and CDR2 SVAAGI come from the germline V gene. The chain's CDR3 is CASSPTGGTEAFF. The CDR3 DNA is TGTGCCAGCAGTCCGACCGGGGGAACTGAAGCTTTCTTT.

This chain connects TRBV29-1 to TRBJ1-1; 8 bases match TRBD1. CDR1 and CDR2 (germline): SQVTM, ANQGSEA. There are 16 residues in the CDR3. With V trimmed by 6 bases and J by 10 bases, 22 bases remained unmatched. The CDR3: CSVRDTRGTGHQGAFF. The CDR3 bases are TGCAGCGTGAGAGACACTAGGGGGACAGGACACCAGGGAGCTTTCTTT.

The chain recombines TRBV11-2 with TRBJ2-7, with TRBD1 matching 11 bases. Germline CDR1 SGHAT, CDR2 FQNNGV. This CDR3 contains 13 residues. The J segment lost 6 bases and the V segment lost 5 bases, leaving 3 bases of the junction unmatched. CDR3 in amino acids: CASSADRGREQYF. DNA for the CDR3: TGTGCCAGCAGCGCGGACAGGGGGCGCGAGCAGTACTTC.

The CDR3 nucleotides are TGTGCCAGCAGCTTAGTCTCGTCAGGGACAGGGATCTCTGGAAACACCATATATTTT. Its protein is CASSLVSSGTGISGNTIYF. The chain joins TRBV7-2 to TRBJ1-3; 9 positions match TRBD1. CDR1 is SGHTA, CDR2 FQGNSA, per germline. The V and J ends lost 1 base and 0 bases, in that order; junction bases with no gene match: 10. CDR3 length: 19 residues.

This chain connects TRBV7-2 to TRBJ2-2; no clear D gene. CDR1 SGHTA and CDR2 FQGNSA come from the germline V gene. CDR3 length: 12 residues. V lost 2 bases to trimming and J lost 7 bases, with 5 bases between them. The CDR3 loop is CASSLSRGELFF. The CDR3 region has the DNA TGTGCCAGCAGCTTATCTCGCGGGGAGCTGTTTTTT.

V is TRBV9 and J is TRBJ2-1; 14 bases align to TRBD2. Trimming took 3 bases from V and 7 from J; bases not matched to a gene: 3. Germline V gene data show CDR1 as SGDLS and CDR2 as YYNGEE. The CDR3 loop spans 15 amino acids. CDR3 residues: CASSARLAGGNEQFF. The DNA of the CDR3 is TGTGCCAGCAGCGCCCGACTAGCGGGGGGGAATGAGCAGTTCTTC.

The V and J genes are TRBV7-2 and TRBJ2-1; TRBD2 is a possible D gene (5 bases). Per the germline V gene, CDR1 is SGHTA and CDR2 is FQGNSA. Between the trimmed V and J ends, which lost 5 bases and 7 bases, there was a span of 9 bases. There are 12 residues in the CDR3. The CDR3 DNA reads TGTGCCAGCAGCCGTAGGGAGAATGAGCAGTTCTTC. This gives the protein CASSRRENEQFF.

This clone occurred once. At one boundary the junction diverges from the germline segment, which might be a read error. The genes are TRBV7-7 and TRBJ2-5; the D is unclear. From germline, CDR1 is SSHAT and CDR2 FNYEAQ (reference sequence). The CDR3 loop spans 13 amino acids. The CDR3, as DNA: TGTGCTAGCAGCTTAGCCAGTCGAGAGACCCAGTACTTC. This sequence encodes CASSLASRETQYF.

V usage is TRBV7-2 and J usage is TRBJ1-5; TRBD1 might be the D (6 bases). The CDR3 extends over 16 amino acids. Germline V gene data show CDR1 as SGHTA and CDR2 as FQGNSA. Trimming removed 5 bases from V and 1 base from J, with 15 bases in between. CDR3 nucleotide sequence: TGTGCCAGCAGCCGTCTTGGGGGGGCAAGCAATCAGCCCCAGCATTTT. Translated, it gives CASSRLGGASNQPQHF.

This chain links TRBV2 with TRBJ2-3; 10 positions match TRBD2. The CDR3 has 17 residues. Germline CDR1 SNHLY, CDR2 FYNNEI. V lost 1 base and J lost 2; bases outside the gene matches: 6. Here the CDR3 DNA reads TGTGCCAGCAGTGAAGGGTTAGCGGGGGGCCCCACAGATACGCAGTATTTT. Translating gives CASSEGLAGGPTDTQYF.

The rearrangement joins TRBV5-1 to TRBJ2-1, with D maybe TRBD2 (7 bases). The CDR3 is 16 amino acids. The germline V and J ends were trimmed by 3 bases and 8 bases, with 21 bases remaining between them. In germline, CDR1 is SGHRS, CDR2 YFSETQ. The CDR3 spells CASSSGRGGLPYEQFF. As DNA, the CDR3 is TGCGCCAGCAGCTCAGGGAGGGGGGGCTTGCCCTATGAGCAGTTCTTC.

This clone is a singleton in its sample. The chain employs TRBV7-9 and TRBJ2-5; D might be TRBD2 (5 bases). The J call may be mistaken, given a closer DNA end match to TRBJ2-7. The CDR3 contains 13 residues. The germline gives CDR1 SEHNR, CDR2 FQNEAQ (reference sequence). The CDR3 DNA reads TGTGCCAGCAGCTCCGAAGCAGGAGGCGAGCAGTACTTC. Translation: CASSSEAGGEQYF.

The genes are TRBV6-5 and TRBJ1-2; D is perhaps TRBD1 (5 bases). V lost 0 bases, J lost 0 bases, and 5 bases lay in between. The CDR3 is 14 amino acids. Germline V gene data show CDR1 as MNHEY and CDR2 as SVGAGI. CDR3 nucleotide sequence: TGTGCCAGCAGTTACTCGACAGCTAACTATGGCTACACCTTC. Residues: CASSYSTANYGYTF.

The chain links TRBV19 to TRBJ1-4; perhaps TRBD1 as D (5 bases). Between the trimmed V and J ends, which lost 10 bases and 6 bases, there was a span of 18 bases. CDR1 LNHDA and CDR2 SQIVND come from the germline V gene (reference sequence). This CDR3 is 14 amino acids long. The CDR3 is CATARRAGDEKLFF. The CDR3 bases are TGTGCCACCGCTAGAAGGGCGGGGGATGAAAAACTGTTTTTT.

V is TRBV5-1 and J is TRBJ2-5; the match to TRBD2 covers 10 bases. After removal of 1 base from V and 1 base from J, the junction contained 4 bases not matched to a gene. The germline V gene encodes CDR1 SGHRS and CDR2 YFSETQ. The CDR3 has 16 amino acids. CDR3 in DNA: TGCGCCAGCAGCTTGCGCCTAGCGGGGGTCCAAGAGACCCAGTACTTC. It encodes CASSLRLAGVQETQYF. Variable domain in full (rest from reference TRBV5-1 and TRBJ2-5): KAGVTQTPRYLIKTRGQQVTLSCSPISGHRSVSWYQQTPGQGLQFLFEYFSETQRNKGNFPGRFSGRQFSNSRSEMNVSTLELGDSALYLCASSLRLAGVQETQYFGPGTRLLVL.

The V gene is TRBV25-1, the J gene TRBJ2-7; TRBD1 matches at 11 bases. The CDR3 has 14 residues. From germline, CDR1 is MGHDK and CDR2 SYGVNS. J lost 3 bases, V lost 5 bases, and 3 bases had no gene match. CDR3 in DNA: TGTGCCAGCAGTTTCGGGACAGGGGGCTACGAGCAGTACTTC. Its translation is CASSFGTGGYEQYF.

The chain joins TRBV6-5 to TRBJ2-2; TRBD2 agrees at 7 bases. The germline V gene has CDR1 MNHEY and CDR2 SVGAGI. V lost 0 bases to trimming and J lost 5 bases; unmatched junction nucleotides: 6. This CDR3 is 16 amino acids long. The CDR3, as DNA: TGTGCCAGCAGTTACTCGGCCGGGGGAGGGACCGGGGAGCTGTTTTTT. Its translation: CASSYSAGGGTGELFF.